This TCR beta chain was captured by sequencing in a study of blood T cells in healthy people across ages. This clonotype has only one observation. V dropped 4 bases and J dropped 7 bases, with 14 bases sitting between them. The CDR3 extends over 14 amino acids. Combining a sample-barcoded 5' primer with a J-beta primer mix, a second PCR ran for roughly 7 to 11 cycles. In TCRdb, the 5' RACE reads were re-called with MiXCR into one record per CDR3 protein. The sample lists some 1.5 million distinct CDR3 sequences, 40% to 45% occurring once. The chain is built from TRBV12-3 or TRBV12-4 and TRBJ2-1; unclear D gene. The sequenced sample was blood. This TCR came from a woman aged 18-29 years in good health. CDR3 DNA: TGTGCCAGCAGTTCAAGCTGGGGTAGTAATGAGCAGTTCTTC. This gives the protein CASSSSWGSNEQFF.